This T cell receptor (beta chain) appears in the sequencing data of a study of Ad26.COV2.S vaccination and SARS-CoV-2 variants. Study-level points and caveats: Possibly, TCR breadth and depth analyses underestimated total T cell responses. People who got the vaccine had more spike-specific TCR breadth than people who got placebo. Breadth measured for non-spike TCRs was similar across vaccine and placebo recipients.

Treatment meaning: roughly 20 received Ad26.COV2.S at low or high dose, single or two shots; roughly 5 received placebo; per-sample allocation not given. Day 63 after the first injection of vaccine or placebo was the sampling time. Profiling relied on immunoSEQ multiplex PCR, and the TCRdb table lists in-frame clones only, not all of them. Altogether about 370,000 clones are present, approximately 89% being singletons, with the ten largest covering 1.9%. V was shortened by 6 bases and J by 0 bases, with 12 bases between the two germline ends. The germline CDR1 and CDR2 sequences are MGHDK and SYGVNS. There are 15 residues in the CDR3. Regarding this clone: Its specificity is unknown.

Sequenced material: peripheral blood, taken in a trial of Ad26.COV2.S vaccine versus placebo. The source is a person between 18 and 65 years old who received the Ad26.COV2.S COVID-19 vaccine or a placebo. V is TRBV25-1 and J is TRBJ2-1; D is perhaps TRBD2 (6 bases). The CDR3 DNA follows: TGTGCCAGCAGGGTAGCGGACAACTCCTACAATGAGCAGTTCTTC. It is translated as CASRVADNSYNEQFF.